Listed below are T cell receptor beta chains from one sample, sequenced in a study of identical twins' blood T cells. TCRdb reanalysed the 5' RACE reads using MiXCR and keeps one entry per CDR3 protein. The sample holds around 380,000 distinct CDR3 sequences, over 25% seen once. Sequenced input: PBMCs. The receptor source for this set is a woman aged 18 to 50 in good health. Both conserved end residues are part of each CDR3. The D gene is left open where the match is weak. Size values are once, few and many counts, or a class for expanded clones, and some rows have none.

TRBJ1-2	TRBD1	-	TRBV27	TGTGCCAACAGTCCCGGACAGGGGTGGAGCTATGGCTACACCTTC	CANSPGQGWSYGYTF
TRBJ1-2	TRBD1	few	TRBV9	TGTGCCAGCAGCCCAGATGGGACAGAAAGCTATGGCTACACCTTC	CASSPDGTESYGYTF
TRBJ2-2	-	-	TRBV2	TGTGCCAGCACAAAGGACAGCCGGGAGCTGTTTTTT	CASTKDSRELFF
TRBJ2-1	TRBD2	-	TRBV19	TGTGCCAGTAGTCATGATGGACTAGCAGACTACAATGAGCAGTTCTTC	CASSHDGLADYNEQFF
TRBJ2-7	-	-	TRBV5-1	TGCGCCAGCAGCTCGGGACAGCGGGACGAGCAGTACTTC	CASSSGQRDEQYF
TRBJ1-5	-	few	TRBV15	TGTGCCACCAGCAGAGGCGGCACTAGCAATCAGCCCCAGCATTTT	CATSRGGTSNQPQHF
TRBJ1-3	-	-	TRBV30	TGCGCGGGGGTACCTGGAAACACCATATATTTT	CAGVPGNTIYF
TRBJ1-1	-	-	TRBV5-4	TGTGCCAGCAGCTTGGCCGGAGGGGAAGAAGCTTTCTTT	CASSLAGGEEAFF
TRBJ2-3	TRBD2	many	TRBV27	TGTGCCAGCAGTCGGGGGACTACCACAGATACGCAGTATTTT	CASSRGTTTDTQYF
TRBJ1-1	TRBD1	-	TRBV5-1	TGCGCCAGCAGCTCGCAACCGGGACAGGGATCCACTGAAGCTTTCTTT	CASSSQPGQGSTEAFF
TRBJ2-5	-	few	TRBV9	TGTGCCAGCAGCGTAGTCCCTCAGGAGACCCAGTACTTC	CASSVVPQETQYF